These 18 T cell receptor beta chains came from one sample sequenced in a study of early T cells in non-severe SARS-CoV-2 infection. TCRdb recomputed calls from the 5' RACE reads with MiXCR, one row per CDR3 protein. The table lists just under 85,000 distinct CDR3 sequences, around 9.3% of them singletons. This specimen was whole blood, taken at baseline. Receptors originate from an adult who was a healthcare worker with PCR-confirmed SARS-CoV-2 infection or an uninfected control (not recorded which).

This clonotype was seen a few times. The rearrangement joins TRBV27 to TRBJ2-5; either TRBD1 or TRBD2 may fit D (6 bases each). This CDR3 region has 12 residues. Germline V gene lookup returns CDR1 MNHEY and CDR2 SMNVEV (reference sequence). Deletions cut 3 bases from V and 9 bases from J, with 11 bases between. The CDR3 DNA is TGTGCCAGCAGTTTTGACAGGAGGGCCCAGTACTTC. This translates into CASSFDRRAQYF.

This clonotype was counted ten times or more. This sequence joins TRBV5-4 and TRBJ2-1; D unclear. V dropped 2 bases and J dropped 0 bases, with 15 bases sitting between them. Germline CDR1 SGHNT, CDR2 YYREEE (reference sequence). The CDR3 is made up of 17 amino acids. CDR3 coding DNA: TGTGCCAGCAGCTTTAACCTCGGCAGGATCTCCTACAATGAGCAGTTCTTC. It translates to CASSFNLGRISYNEQFF.

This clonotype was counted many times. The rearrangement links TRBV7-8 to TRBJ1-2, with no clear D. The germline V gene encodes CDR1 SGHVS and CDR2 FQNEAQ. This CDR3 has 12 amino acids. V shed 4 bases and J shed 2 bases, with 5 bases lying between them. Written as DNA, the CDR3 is TGTGCCAGCAGCTCCCGGAACTATGGCTACACCTTC. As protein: CASSSRNYGYTF.

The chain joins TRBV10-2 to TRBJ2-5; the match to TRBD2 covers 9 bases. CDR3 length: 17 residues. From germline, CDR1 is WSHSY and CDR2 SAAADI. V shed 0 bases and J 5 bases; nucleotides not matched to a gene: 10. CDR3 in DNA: TGCGCCAGCAGTGAGTCGAAAGTAGCGGGAGAAAGTGAGACCCAGTACTTC. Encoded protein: CASSESKVAGESETQYF.

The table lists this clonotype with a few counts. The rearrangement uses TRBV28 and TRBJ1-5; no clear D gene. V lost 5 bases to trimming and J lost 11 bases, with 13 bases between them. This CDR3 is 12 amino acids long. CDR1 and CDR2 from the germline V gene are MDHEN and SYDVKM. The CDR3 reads CASSLSQRAQHF. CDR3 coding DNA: TGTGCCAGCAGTCTGTCCCAGAGGGCCCAGCATTTT.

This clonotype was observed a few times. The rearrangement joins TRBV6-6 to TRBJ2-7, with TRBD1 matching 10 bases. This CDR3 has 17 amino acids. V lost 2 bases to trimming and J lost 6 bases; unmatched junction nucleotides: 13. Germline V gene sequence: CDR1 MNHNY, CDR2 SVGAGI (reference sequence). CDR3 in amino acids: CASSYPPLPGQGIEQYF. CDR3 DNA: TGTGCCAGCAGTTACCCACCACTCCCGGGACAGGGGATCGAGCAGTACTTC.

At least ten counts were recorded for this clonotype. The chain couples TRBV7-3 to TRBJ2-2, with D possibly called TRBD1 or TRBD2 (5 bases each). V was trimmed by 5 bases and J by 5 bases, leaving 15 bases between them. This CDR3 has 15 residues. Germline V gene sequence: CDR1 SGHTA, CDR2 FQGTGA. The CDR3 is CASSQVGAWTGELFF. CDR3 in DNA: TGTGCCAGCAGCCAGGTCGGGGCGTGGACCGGGGAGCTGTTTTTT.

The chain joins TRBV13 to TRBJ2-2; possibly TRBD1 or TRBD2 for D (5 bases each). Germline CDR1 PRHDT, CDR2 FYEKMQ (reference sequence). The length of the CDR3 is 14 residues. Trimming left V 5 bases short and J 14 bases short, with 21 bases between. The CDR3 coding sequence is TGTGCCAGCAGCAGGGGTGTGGGACCTTTTCCCCTGTTTTTT. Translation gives CASSRGVGPFPLFF.

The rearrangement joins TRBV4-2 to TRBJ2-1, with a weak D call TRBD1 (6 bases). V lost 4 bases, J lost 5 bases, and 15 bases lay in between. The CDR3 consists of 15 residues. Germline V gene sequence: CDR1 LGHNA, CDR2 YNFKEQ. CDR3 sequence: CASSPDSYGDNEQFF. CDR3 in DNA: TGTGCCAGCAGCCCGGACAGCTATGGGGACAATGAGCAGTTCTTC.

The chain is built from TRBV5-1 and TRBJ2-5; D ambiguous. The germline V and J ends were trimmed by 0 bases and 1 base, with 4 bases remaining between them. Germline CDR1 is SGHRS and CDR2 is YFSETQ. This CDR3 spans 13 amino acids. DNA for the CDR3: TGCGCCAGCAGCTTGGGACGCCAAGAGACCCAGTACTTC. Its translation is CASSLGRQETQYF. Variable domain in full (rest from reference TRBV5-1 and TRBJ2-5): KAGVTQTPRYLIKTRGQQVTLSCSPISGHRSVSWYQQTPGQGLQFLFEYFSETQRNKGNFPGRFSGRQFSNSRSEMNVSTLELGDSALYLCASSLGRQETQYFGPGTRLLVL.

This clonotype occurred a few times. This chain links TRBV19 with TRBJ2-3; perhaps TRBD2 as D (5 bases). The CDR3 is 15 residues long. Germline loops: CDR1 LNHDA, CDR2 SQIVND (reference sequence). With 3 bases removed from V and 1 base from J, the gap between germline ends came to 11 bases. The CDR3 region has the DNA TGTGCCAGTAGTATGTTAGGTAGCGGCACAGATACGCAGTATTTT. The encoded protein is CASSMLGSGTDTQYF.

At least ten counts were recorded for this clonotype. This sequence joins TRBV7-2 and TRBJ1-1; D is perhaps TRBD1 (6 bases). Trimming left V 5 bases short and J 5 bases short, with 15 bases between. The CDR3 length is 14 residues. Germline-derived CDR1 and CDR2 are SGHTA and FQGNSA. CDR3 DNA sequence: TGTGCCAGCAGCCCCCGGCAGGGGAGGACTGAAGCTTTCTTT. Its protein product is CASSPRQGRTEAFF.

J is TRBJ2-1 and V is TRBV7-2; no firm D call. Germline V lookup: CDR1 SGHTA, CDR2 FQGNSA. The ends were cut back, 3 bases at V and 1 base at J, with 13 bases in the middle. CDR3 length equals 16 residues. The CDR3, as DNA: TGTGCCAGCAGCTTGTCGAGGACGGCATCCTACAATGAGCAGTTCTTC. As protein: CASSLSRTASYNEQFF.

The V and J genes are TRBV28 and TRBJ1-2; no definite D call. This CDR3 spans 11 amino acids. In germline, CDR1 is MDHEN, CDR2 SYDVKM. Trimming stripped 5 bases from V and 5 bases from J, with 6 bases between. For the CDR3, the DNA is TGTGCCAGCAGTAGTTCATATGGCTACACCTTC. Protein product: CASSSSYGYTF.

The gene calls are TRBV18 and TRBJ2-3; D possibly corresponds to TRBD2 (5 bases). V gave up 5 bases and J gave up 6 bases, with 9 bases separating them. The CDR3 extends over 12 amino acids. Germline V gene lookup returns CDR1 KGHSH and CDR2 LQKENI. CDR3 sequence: CASSDTGDTQYF. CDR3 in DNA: TGTGCCAGCTCAGACACGGGGGATACGCAGTATTTT.

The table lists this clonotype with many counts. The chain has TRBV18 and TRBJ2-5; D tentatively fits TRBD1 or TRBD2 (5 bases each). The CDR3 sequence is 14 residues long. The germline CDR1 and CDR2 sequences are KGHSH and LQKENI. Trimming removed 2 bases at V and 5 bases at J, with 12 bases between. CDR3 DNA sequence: TGTGCCAGCTCACCATTCGGGGCAGTCGAGACCCAGTACTTC. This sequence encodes CASSPFGAVETQYF.

Written as DNA, the CDR3 is TGCGCCAGCAGCTTGCAAACTAGTCCATACTCCTACGAGCAGTACTTC. Amino acids: CASSLQTSPYSYEQYF. The gene calls are TRBV5-1 and TRBJ2-7; D may be TRBD2 (5 bases). The CDR3 sequence is 16 residues long. Germline values: CDR1 SGHRS, CDR2 YFSETQ. V lost 1 base, J lost 0 bases, and 14 bases lay in between.

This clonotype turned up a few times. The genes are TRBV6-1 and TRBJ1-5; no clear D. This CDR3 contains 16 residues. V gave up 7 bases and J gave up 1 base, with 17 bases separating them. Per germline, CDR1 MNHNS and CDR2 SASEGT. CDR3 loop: CASTNRAVGSNQPQHF. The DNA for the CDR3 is TGTGCCAGCACCAATAGGGCGGTCGGAAGCAATCAGCCCCAGCATTTT.